This T cell receptor (beta chain) was captured by sequencing in a study of radiotherapy plus CTLA-4 blockade in lung cancer. Overall study: Disease control was achieved by approximately 32% of patients, and objective responses by about 19%. Study-level findings and limits: Reported findings show early blood T cell clone dynamics, with interferon-beta, best predicted response. Tumor-origin TCR clones grew in blood after radiotherapy plus ipilimumab.

The method was immunoSEQ multiplex PCR; TCRdb's version includes in-frame clones alone and lacks a portion of them. The sample has some 110,000 clones; about four fifths are singletons. The study treated chemo-refractory metastatic non-small-cell lung cancer patients with focal radiation plus ipilimumab CTLA-4 blockade. Details on this clone: Its antigen is as yet unknown.

V shed 4 bases and J shed 3 bases, with 12 bases lying between them. The germline gives CDR1 SGHTA, CDR2 FQGTGA. The CDR3 is made up of 14 amino acids. This chain joins TRBV7-3 and TRBJ2-5; the D gene is possibly TRBD2 (7 bases). The sequence came from a human donor with non-small cell lung cancer who had a partial response to radiotherapy plus ipilimumab. The sample in question was peripheral blood, obtained from a patient treated with radiotherapy plus ipilimumab. The CDR3 is CASSSLGGEETQYF. CDR3 DNA: TGTGCCAGCAGCTCACTAGGGGGGGAAGAGACCCAGTACTTC.